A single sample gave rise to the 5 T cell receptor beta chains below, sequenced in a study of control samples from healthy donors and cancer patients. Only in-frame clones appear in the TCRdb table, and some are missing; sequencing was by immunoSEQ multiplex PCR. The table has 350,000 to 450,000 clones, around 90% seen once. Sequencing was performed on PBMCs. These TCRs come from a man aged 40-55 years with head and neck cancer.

The CDR3 nucleotides read TGTGCCAGCAGCTTTGGGACAGGGAACGAGCAGTACTTC. Protein: CASSFGTGNEQYF. The chain links TRBV5-6 to TRBJ2-7, with 9 bases fitting TRBD1. Germline assignment: CDR1 SGHDT and CDR2 YYEEEE. With 2 bases clipped from V and 5 bases from J, the junction kept 2 bases outside the gene matches. The CDR3 spans 13 residues.

The CDR3 region is CASSNYPGELFF. The CDR3 DNA reads TGTGCCAGCAGCAATTATCCCGGGGAGCTGTTTTTT. This sequence joins TRBV11-2 and TRBJ2-2, with D unresolved. V dropped 5 bases and J dropped 6 bases, with 7 bases sitting between them. Germline lookup yields CDR1 SGHAT and CDR2 FQNNGV. The CDR3 consists of 12 residues.

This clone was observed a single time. The CDR3 spells CASSFDSSNTEAFF. The CDR3 bases are TGTGCCAGCAGTTTCGACAGCTCGAACACTGAAGCTTTCTTT. V gene TRBV6-5 combines with J gene TRBJ1-1, with TRBD1 as a possible D gene (5 bases). The ends were cut back, 4 bases at V and 1 base at J, with 10 bases in the middle. The CDR3 runs 14 residues. Germline CDR1 is MNHEY and CDR2 is SVGAGI.

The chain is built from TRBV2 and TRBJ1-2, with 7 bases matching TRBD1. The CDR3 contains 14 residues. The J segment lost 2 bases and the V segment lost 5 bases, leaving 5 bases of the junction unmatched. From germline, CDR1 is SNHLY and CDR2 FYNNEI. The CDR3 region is CASSRDSQNYGYTF. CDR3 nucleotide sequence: TGTGCCAGCAGTAGGGACAGTCAAAACTATGGCTACACCTTC.

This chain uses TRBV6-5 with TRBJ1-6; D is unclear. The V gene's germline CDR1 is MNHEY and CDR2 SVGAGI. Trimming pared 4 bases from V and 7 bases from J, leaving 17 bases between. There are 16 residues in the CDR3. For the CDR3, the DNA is TGTGCCAGCAGTTCCCTTGGGGTCGCGTTCAATTCACCCCTCCACTTT. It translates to CASSSLGVAFNSPLHF.